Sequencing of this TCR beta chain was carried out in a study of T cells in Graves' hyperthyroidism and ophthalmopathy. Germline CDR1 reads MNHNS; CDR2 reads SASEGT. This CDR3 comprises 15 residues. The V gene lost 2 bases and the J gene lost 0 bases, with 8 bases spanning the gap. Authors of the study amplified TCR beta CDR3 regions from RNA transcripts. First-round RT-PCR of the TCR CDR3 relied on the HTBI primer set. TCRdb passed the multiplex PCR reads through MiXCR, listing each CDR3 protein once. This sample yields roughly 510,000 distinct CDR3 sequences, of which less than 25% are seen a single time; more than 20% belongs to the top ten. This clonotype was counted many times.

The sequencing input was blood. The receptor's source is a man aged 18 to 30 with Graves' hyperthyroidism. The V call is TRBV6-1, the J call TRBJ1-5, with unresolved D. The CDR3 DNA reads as TGTGCCAGCAGTGAACGGGGATATAGCAATCAGCCCCAGCATTTT. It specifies CASSERGYSNQPQHF.